A selection of T cell receptor beta chains follows, all from one sample in a study of CD8 T cells in ankylosing spondylitis. TCRdb processed the 5' RACE reads anew with MiXCR; each CDR3 protein has one entry. The repertoire includes about 110,000 distinct CDR3 sequences, around 24% of them detected once, and over 9% sits in the top ten. The sample consisted of synovial fluid, either unsorted or a sorted T cell fraction (not recorded which). The source is a male donor with ankylosing spondylitis. Both conserved end residues are part of each CDR3. D genes are given only for firm matches. Clone size is stated in some rows and not others, as once, few, many or a class when expanded.

d_call	clone_size	j_call	v_call	cdr3_nt	cdr3_aa
.	.	TRBJ2-3	TRBV7-9	TGTGCCAGCAGCTTAAAGTTGGCGACTAGCACAGATACGCAGTATTTT	CASSLKLATSTDTQYF
.	.	TRBJ2-2	TRBV5-6	TGTGCCAGCAGCCCCCCGGGCCTCAGCTCCGGGGAGCTGTTTTTT	CASSPPGLSSGELFF
.	many	TRBJ2-3	TRBV5-1	TGCGCCAGCAGCTTGGTGTGGGCTAGAGGCACAGATACGCAGTATTTT	CASSLVWARGTDTQYF
.	many	TRBJ2-1	TRBV24-1	TGTGCCACCGCGCCGGGGGCATATGAGCAGTTCTTC	CATAPGAYEQFF
TRBD1	.	TRBJ1-1	TRBV5-1	TGCGCCAGCAGCTCGCCGGACAGGTACACTGAAGCTTTCTTT	CASSSPDRYTEAFF
.	few	TRBJ1-1	TRBV12-3/TRBV12-4	TGTGCCAGCAGTTTAGCGGCGACATGGGAAGCTTTCTTT	CASSLAATWEAFF
.	few	TRBJ1-2	TRBV6-4	TGTGCCAGCAAAAAGACAGGAGACTATGGCTACACCTTC	CASKKTGDYGYTF
.	.	TRBJ2-5	TRBV6-2/TRBV6-3	TGTGCCAGCAGCAGAGTAGAGACCCAGTACTTC	CASSRVETQYF
.	.	TRBJ2-2	TRBV2	TGTGCCAGCAGGGGTGTAGAGGGGGAGCTGTTTTTT	CASRGVEGELFF
TRBD1	few	TRBJ2-1	TRBV3-1	TGTGCCAGCAGGAAAACAGGGGTTCCGGACAATGAGCAGTTCTTC	CASRKTGVPDNEQFF
.	few	TRBJ1-1	TRBV29-1	TGCAGCGCCAAACAGGGAATGGGAGGTGAAGCTTTCTTT	CSAKQGMGGEAFF
TRBD2	few	TRBJ2-7	TRBV7-2	TGTGCCAGCAGATACGCACAGGGCTACGCGGGAGGCGAGCAGTACTTC	CASRYAQGYAGGEQYF
TRBD2	.	TRBJ2-3	TRBV20-1	TGCAGTGCTTTACCGCGGTCGGTAGCGGGAGCAGATACGCAGTATTTT	CSALPRSVAGADTQYF
TRBD1	.	TRBJ2-5	TRBV9	TGTGCCAGCAGCGTAGCGCAGGGGGAGGAGACCCAGTACTTC	CASSVAQGEETQYF
TRBD2	.	TRBJ2-1	TRBV20-1	TGCAGTGCTCTATGGACTAGCGGGACTACCTACAATGAGCAGTTCTTC	CSALWTSGTTYNEQFF
.	.	TRBJ2-3	TRBV20-1	TGCAGTGCTAGGGAGGACAGAGATACGCAGTATTTT	CSAREDRDTQYF
TRBD2	.	TRBJ2-3	TRBV6-1	TGTGCCAGCAGTGAAGGGCTAGCGGGAGCAGATACGCAGTATTTT	CASSEGLAGADTQYF
.	few	TRBJ2-1	TRBV7-9	TGTGCCAGCAGGGCGCGAAATTACAATGAGCAGTTCTTC	CASRARNYNEQFF
.	.	TRBJ1-5	TRBV12-3/TRBV12-4	TGTGCCAGCAGATTGAGGGGGCCCCAGCATTTT	CASRLRGPQHF
.	.	TRBJ1-1	TRBV7-2	TGTGCCAGCAGCTTAGAGGGATTAAACACTGAAGCTTTCTTT	CASSLEGLNTEAFF
TRBD2	.	TRBJ2-1	TRBV19	TGTGCCAGTGGGAGGGCCAAGTGGGAGGACAATGAGCAGTTCTTC	CASGRAKWEDNEQFF
TRBD2	.	TRBJ2-2	TRBV27	TGTGCCAGCAGTTTATCGGGCCGGGTGGCGGGAGAGGGCGGGGAGCTGTTTTTT	CASSLSGRVAGEGGELFF
TRBD1	many	TRBJ1-1	TRBV7-6	TGTGCCAGCAGCCTGGGGACAGGGAGCGTCGGCACTGAAGCTTTCTTT	CASSLGTGSVGTEAFF
.	few	TRBJ2-4	TRBV7-2	TGTGCCAGCAGCTTAGAACAGGGTTGGGACATTCAGTACTTC	CASSLEQGWDIQYF
.	.	TRBJ1-1	TRBV20-1	TGCAGTGCCCACCTCCCGGGGGGCACTGAAGCTTTCTTT	CSAHLPGGTEAFF
.	few	TRBJ2-1	TRBV4-2	TGTGCCAGCAGCCAAGATAGGCGCCGACGGAATGAGCAGTTCTTC	CASSQDRRRRNEQFF
.	.	TRBJ1-1	TRBV29-1	TGCAGCGCACGGGTATTGAACACTGAAGCTTTCTTT	CSARVLNTEAFF
.	many	TRBJ1-1	TRBV29-1	TGCAGCGCACCGGGACAAGTGAACACTGAAGCTTTCTTT	CSAPGQVNTEAFF